These T cell receptor beta chains were read from a single sample in a study of naive and memory T cell subsets. TCRdb analysed the UMI-ligation and nested PCR reads with MiXCR anew, one entry per CDR3 protein. Among about 85,000 distinct CDR3 sequences listed, about an eighth were seen once. Material: central memory CD4+ T cells from blood. These receptors were obtained from a human donor in good health. The CDR3 runs from the conserved cysteine through the conserved F or W. Each record gives: V gene, D gene, clone size, J gene, CDR3 DNA, CDR3 protein. The D gene is left open where the match is weak. Size is omitted from some rows. Given values are once, few, many or a class for expanded clones.

v_gene: TRBV28
d_gene: TRBD2
abundance: many
j_gene: TRBJ2-5
CDR3nt: TGTGCCAGCGGGAGGGCCGCCCACTCCCAAGAGACCCAGTACTTC
CDR3aa: CASGRAAHSQETQYF

v_gene: TRBV27
d_gene: .
abundance: .
j_gene: TRBJ2-3
CDR3nt: TGTGCCAGCAGTAACCAATGGGACATCCGCACCACAGATACGCAGTATTTT
CDR3aa: CASSNQWDIRTTDTQYF

v_gene: TRBV5-4
d_gene: TRBD2
abundance: .
j_gene: TRBJ2-1
CDR3nt: TGTGCCAGCAGCCTCGGGCTAGCGGGAGTTGGTGAGCAGTTCTTC
CDR3aa: CASSLGLAGVGEQFF

v_gene: TRBV5-1
d_gene: .
abundance: .
j_gene: TRBJ1-1
CDR3nt: TGCGCCAGCAGCTTGGGGGACTTTCTCACTGAAGCTTTCTTT
CDR3aa: CASSLGDFLTEAFF

v_gene: TRBV12-3/TRBV12-4
d_gene: .
abundance: .
j_gene: TRBJ2-5
CDR3nt: TGTGCCAGCAGTTTAGCTCCCCTTCGGCCCCCCCCGGAGACCCAGTACTTC
CDR3aa: CASSLAPLRPPPETQYF

v_gene: TRBV7-6
d_gene: TRBD1
abundance: few
j_gene: TRBJ1-2
CDR3nt: TGTGCCAGCAGCTTAGGGGCACAGGGGAGCTATGGCTACACCTTC
CDR3aa: CASSLGAQGSYGYTF

v_gene: TRBV6-1
d_gene: .
abundance: many
j_gene: TRBJ1-4
CDR3nt: TGTGCCAGCAGTGTTGGGGCCACGGGAGAAAAACTGTTTTTT
CDR3aa: CASSVGATGEKLFF

v_gene: TRBV7-2
d_gene: .
abundance: many
j_gene: TRBJ2-7
CDR3nt: TGTGCCAGCAGCTTATCCCCAGGGGCGCAATACGAGCAGTACTTC
CDR3aa: CASSLSPGAQYEQYF

v_gene: TRBV27
d_gene: TRBD1
abundance: few
j_gene: TRBJ1-3
CDR3nt: TGTGCCAGCAGCAAGCAGGGGGTAAACACCATATATTTT
CDR3aa: CASSKQGVNTIYF

v_gene: TRBV6-2/TRBV6-3
d_gene: .
abundance: few
j_gene: TRBJ2-5
CDR3nt: TGTGCCAGCGCCGCCTTCTTAGAGACCCAGTACTTC
CDR3aa: CASAAFLETQYF

v_gene: TRBV12-3/TRBV12-4
d_gene: .
abundance: few
j_gene: TRBJ1-5
CDR3nt: TGTGCCAGCAGTCCACAGGGAGGCAATCAGCCCCAGCATTTT
CDR3aa: CASSPQGGNQPQHF

v_gene: TRBV7-3
d_gene: .
abundance: few
j_gene: TRBJ2-3
CDR3nt: TGTGCCAGCAGCTTAAGTTATAGGGATACGCAGTATTTT
CDR3aa: CASSLSYRDTQYF

v_gene: TRBV20-1
d_gene: .
abundance: many
j_gene: TRBJ2-1
CDR3nt: TGCAGTGCTAGAGCCCTCACTGGTACGTTCTTC
CDR3aa: CSARALTGTFF

v_gene: TRBV12-3/TRBV12-4
d_gene: .
abundance: few
j_gene: TRBJ2-7
CDR3nt: TGTGCCAGCAGCCGCAGTACCTACGAGCAGTACTTC
CDR3aa: CASSRSTYEQYF

v_gene: TRBV29-1
d_gene: .
abundance: few
j_gene: TRBJ2-3
CDR3nt: TGCAGCGCGAACGGTGGATCTAGCACAGATACGCAGTATTTT
CDR3aa: CSANGGSSTDTQYF

v_gene: TRBV15
d_gene: TRBD2
abundance: few
j_gene: TRBJ2-1
CDR3nt: TGTGCCACCAGCAGACCTCCCGCAGCGGGAGGGCCACAGTTCTTC
CDR3aa: CATSRPPAAGGPQFF

v_gene: TRBV29-1
d_gene: .
abundance: .
j_gene: TRBJ1-1
CDR3nt: TGCAGCGTTGAAGAGGGGTCTTCCGAAGCTTTCTTT
CDR3aa: CSVEEGSSEAFF

v_gene: TRBV29-1
d_gene: .
abundance: many
j_gene: TRBJ2-7
CDR3nt: TGCAGCGTTGAAGATTCGGGACGGTCGACCTACGAGCAGTACTTC
CDR3aa: CSVEDSGRSTYEQYF

v_gene: TRBV11-2
d_gene: .
abundance: few
j_gene: TRBJ1-5
CDR3nt: TGTGCCAGCAGCTTAACCGGACAGAGAAGTAGCAATCAGCCCCAGCATTTT
CDR3aa: CASSLTGQRSSNQPQHF

v_gene: TRBV29-1
d_gene: .
abundance: few
j_gene: TRBJ1-2
CDR3nt: TGCAGCGTCGGAAAGGAGCCTAACTATGGCTACACCTTC
CDR3aa: CSVGKEPNYGYTF

v_gene: TRBV20-1
d_gene: TRBD2
abundance: .
j_gene: TRBJ2-1
CDR3nt: TGCAGTGCTCCACTAGCGGGCTGTAACAATGAGCAGTTCTTC
CDR3aa: CSAPLAGCNNEQFF

v_gene: TRBV18
d_gene: .
abundance: many
j_gene: TRBJ1-4
CDR3nt: TGTGCCAGCTCACGTCAAGGGGATGAAAAACTGTTTTTT
CDR3aa: CASSRQGDEKLFF

v_gene: TRBV18
d_gene: .
abundance: .
j_gene: TRBJ2-1
CDR3nt: TGTGCCAGCTCATCGCAACAGGGTGGGACTTACAATGAGCAGTTCTTC
CDR3aa: CASSSQQGGTYNEQFF

v_gene: TRBV14
d_gene: .
abundance: once
j_gene: TRBJ2-6
CDR3nt: TGTGCCAGCAGCCAAGTTCCCGGGGCCAACGTCCTGACTTTC
CDR3aa: CASSQVPGANVLTF

v_gene: TRBV20-1
d_gene: TRBD2
abundance: many
j_gene: TRBJ2-5
CDR3nt: TGCAGTCCCAATCGACTAGCGGGTAACCAAGAGACCCAGTACTTC
CDR3aa: CSPNRLAGNQETQYF

v_gene: TRBV7-9
d_gene: TRBD2
abundance: few
j_gene: TRBJ2-3
CDR3nt: TGTGCCAGCAGGCCATCCCCTCTAGCGGGAGTTACAGATACGCAGTATTTT
CDR3aa: CASRPSPLAGVTDTQYF

v_gene: TRBV6-2/TRBV6-3
d_gene: .
abundance: .
j_gene: TRBJ2-7
CDR3nt: TGTGCCAGCAGACGTGGGGGTTTTAGCGTCGGTGGAAACTACGAGCAGTACTTC
CDR3aa: CASRRGGFSVGGNYEQYF

v_gene: TRBV19
d_gene: TRBD1
abundance: .
j_gene: TRBJ1-5
CDR3nt: TGTGCCAGTAGGGAAGGTATTGGGACAGGGTGGGATGGGCCCCAGCATTTT
CDR3aa: CASREGIGTGWDGPQHF